The 24 T cell receptor beta chains reported below all come from one sample, sequenced in a study of blood T cell repertoires in COVID-19. Sequenced by immunoSEQ multiplex PCR; TCRdb stores in-frame clones only, minus some. The sample shows over 85,000 clones, about 90% of them seen only once. The specimen sequenced was peripheral blood. The receptors were gathered from a male donor with acute or convalescent COVID-19.

J is TRBJ2-3 and V is TRBV3-1 (or the pseudogene TRBV3-2); no firm D call. The CDR3 contains 15 residues. Germline V lookup: CDR1 LGHDT, CDR2 YNNKEL (reference sequence). V was pared by 4 bases and J by 4 bases, with 15 bases between. In DNA form, the CDR3 reads TGTGCCAGCAGCCCGACCGCCCGCGGCGCAGATACGCAGTATTTT. Translated, it gives CASSPTARGADTQYF.

This clone was counted once. This chain links TRBV7-8 with TRBJ1-5, with a tentative D call TRBD1 (5 bases). Trimming removed 5 bases at V and 4 bases at J, with 9 bases between. Germline CDR1 and CDR2: SGHVS and FQNEAQ. The CDR3 extends over 13 amino acids. The CDR3 nucleotides are TGTGCCAGCAGCCTTCGGGGGAATCAGCCCCAGCATTTT. This translates into CASSLRGNQPQHF.

The chain has TRBV4-1 and TRBJ2-1, with 10 positions matching TRBD2. Germline V gene lookup returns CDR1 MGHRA and CDR2 YSYEKL. This CDR3 comprises 20 residues. Trimming removed 0 bases from V and 6 bases from J; junction bases left unmatched: 17. This chain's CDR3 is CASSQDRERGGLPGFNEQFF. As DNA, the CDR3 is TGCGCCAGCAGCCAAGATCGCGAGCGGGGGGGCCTCCCAGGGTTCAATGAGCAGTTCTTC.

The chain carries TRBV6-1 and TRBJ1-1; D gene ambiguous. CDR1 and CDR2 (germline): MNHNS, SASEGT. Between the trimmed V and J ends, which lost 2 bases and 3 bases, there was a span of 7 bases. This CDR3 spans 13 amino acids. CDR3 DNA sequence: TGTGCCAGCAGTGAATTGGGCGACACTGAAGCTTTCTTT. Translating it yields CASSELGDTEAFF.

The chain joins TRBV7-6 to TRBJ2-7, with D unresolved. Trimming left V 1 base short and J 2 bases short, with 12 bases between. The CDR3 consists of 15 residues. The germline V gene has CDR1 SGHVS and CDR2 FNYEAQ. The DNA for the CDR3 is TGTGCCAGCAGCTTAGGGGTCGCGGTGACCTACGAGCAGTACTTC. This translates into CASSLGVAVTYEQYF. Full variable domain (rest looked up from reference TRBV7-6 and TRBJ2-7): GAGVSQSPRYKVTKRGQDVALRCDPISGHVSLYWYRQALGQGPEFLTYFNYEAQQDKSGLPNDRFSAERPEGSISTLTIQRTEQRDSAMYRCASSLGVAVTYEQYFGPGTRLTVT.

This sequence joins TRBV19 and TRBJ2-5, with 8 bases lining up with TRBD1. Germline trimming cut 6 bases from V and 5 bases from J; bases unmatched to any gene: 2. Germline V CDR1 and CDR2: LNHDA, SQIVND (reference sequence). CDR3 length equals 12 residues. The CDR3 here is CASSRGRETQYF. The CDR3 DNA follows: TGTGCCAGTAGCAGGGGGCGGGAGACCCAGTACTTC. Complete variable domain (other parts from reference TRBV19 and TRBJ2-5): DGGITQSPKYLFRKEGQNVTLSCEQNLNHDAMYWYRQDPGQGLRLIYYSQIVNDFQKGDIAEGYSVSREKKESFPLTVTSAQKNPTAFYLCASSRGRETQYFGPGTRLLVL.

V is TRBV2 and J is TRBJ2-5, with unresolved D. V lost 4 bases, J lost 1 base, and 10 bases lay in between. Germline V lookup: CDR1 SNHLY, CDR2 FYNNEI. The CDR3 is 14 residues long. CDR3 sequence reads: CASSVQKTQETQYF. In nucleotides, the CDR3 is TGTGCCAGCAGTGTACAGAAGACCCAAGAGACCCAGTACTTC. Combining the CDR3 with reference TRBV2 and TRBJ2-5 gives the whole variable domain EPEVTQTPSHQVTQMGQEVILRCVPISNHLYFYWYRQILGQKVEFLVSFYNNEISEKSEIFDDQFSVERPDGSNFTLKIRSTKLEDSAMYFCASSVQKTQETQYFGPGTRLLVL.

The chain couples TRBV6-6 to TRBJ1-5; perhaps TRBD1 as D (6 bases). Looked up from germline, CDR1 is MNHNY and CDR2 is SVGAGI (reference sequence). The CDR3 is 14 amino acids. V was clipped by 4 bases and J by 4 bases, with 11 bases between them. The CDR3 nucleotides are TGTGCCAGCAGTTTACAGGGCCCTAATCAGCCCCAGCATTTT. It codes for CASSLQGPNQPQHF.

The J gene is TRBJ1-1, the V gene TRBV6-5, with D uncertain. CDR1 and CDR2 from the germline V gene are MNHEY and SVGAGI. V lost 4 bases to trimming and J lost 6 bases, with 15 bases between them. The CDR3 totals 14 residues. The CDR3 reads CASSSQARVSEAFF. The CDR3 bases are TGTGCCAGCAGTTCCCAAGCTCGGGTATCTGAAGCTTTCTTT.

The chain carries TRBV2 and TRBJ1-1; 9 bases map to TRBD1. The CDR3 covers 16 residues. CDR1 is SNHLY and CDR2 is FYNNEI in the germline V gene. Trimming cost V 5 bases and J 6 bases; bases outside gene matches: 13. DNA of the CDR3: TGTGCCAGCAGTTATCTCACCGGGACAGGGCGCCCTGAAGCTTTCTTT. It is translated as CASSYLTGTGRPEAFF.

The chain combines TRBV27 with TRBJ1-1; TRBD1 matches 7 bases. The ends lost 5 bases at V and 10 bases at J; junction bases unmatched: 13. This CDR3 has 14 amino acids. Germline V lookup: CDR1 MNHEY, CDR2 SMNVEV (reference sequence). The CDR3 DNA sequence: TGTGCCAGCAGTCCAGCGACAGGGAACCACGCAGCTTTCTTT. This codes for CASSPATGNHAAFF.

The rearrangement uses TRBV7-2 and TRBJ1-2; 12 bases are shared with TRBD1. V gave up 5 bases and J gave up 4 bases; unmatched junction bases: 14. Looked up from germline, CDR1 is SGHTA and CDR2 is FQGNSA. The CDR3 consists of 18 residues. The CDR3 is CASSDTGTGGGGGYGYTF. In DNA, the CDR3 is TGTGCCAGCAGCGACACCGGGACAGGGGGCGGAGGTGGCTATGGCTACACCTTC.

This chain joins TRBV4-2 and TRBJ1-3; D not certain. V shed 0 bases and J shed 9 bases, with 6 bases lying between them. Germline V lookup: CDR1 LGHNA, CDR2 YNFKEQ. The CDR3 loop spans 12 amino acids. Here the CDR3 reads CASSQEVGTIYF. The CDR3 DNA follows: TGTGCCAGCAGCCAAGAGGTCGGCACCATATATTTT.

The V and J genes are TRBV7-7 and TRBJ2-5; D is unclear. Trimming took off 2 bases at V and 3 bases at J, with 13 bases between the two ends. CDR1 is SSHAT, CDR2 FNYEAQ, per germline (reference sequence). The CDR3 consists of 15 residues. Here the CDR3 reads CASSLLPSLKETQYF. The DNA of the CDR3 is TGTGCCAGCAGCTTATTACCCAGTTTAAAAGAGACCCAGTACTTC.

Only one count was recorded for this clone. The gene calls are TRBV27 and TRBJ2-2; 10 bases align to TRBD2. The CDR3 has 17 amino acids. Trimming took 6 bases from V and 3 from J; bases not matched to a gene: 10. The germline V gene has CDR1 MNHEY and CDR2 SMNVEV (reference sequence). CDR3 DNA: TGTGCCAGCAGCTTGAGCGGGGGGGCCCTATACACCGGGGAGCTGTTTTTT. Its translation is CASSLSGGALYTGELFF.

This clone was counted a few times. The chain couples TRBV5-1 to TRBJ2-6; D is perhaps TRBD1 (5 bases). Germline lookup yields CDR1 SGHRS and CDR2 YFSETQ. The CDR3 spans 17 residues. The V end lost 7 bases, the J end lost 0 bases, and 17 bases lay between the germline ends. The CDR3 coding sequence is TGCGCCAGCCGACCACAGGCCACCGACTCTGGGGCCAACGTCCTGACTTTC. Translation: CASRPQATDSGANVLTF.

This chain uses TRBV2 with TRBJ2-2; 10 nucleotides match TRBD1. The CDR3 covers 16 residues. Germline V gives CDR1 SNHLY, CDR2 FYNNEI. With V trimmed by 4 bases and J by 0 bases, 2 bases remained unmatched. The CDR3 reads CASSGQGAANTGELFF. CDR3 sequence (DNA): TGTGCCAGCAGTGGACAGGGGGCCGCGAACACCGGGGAGCTGTTTTTT.

This clone was seen only a few times. The CDR3 sequence is CASSRRGGSLVSGYTF. The CDR3 bases are TGTGCCAGCAGCCGTAGGGGCGGCAGCTTGGTTAGTGGCTACACCTTC. The V and J genes are TRBV14 and TRBJ1-2, with a tentative D call TRBD1 (5 bases). V was clipped by 4 bases and J by 7 bases, with 22 bases between them. This CDR3 comprises 16 residues. Germline V lookup: CDR1 SGHDN, CDR2 FVKESK.

This sequence joins TRBV5-1 and TRBJ2-1; possibly TRBD1 for D (5 bases). V lost 4 bases and J lost 4, with 12 bases in between. This CDR3 is 14 amino acids long. Germline assignment: CDR1 SGHRS and CDR2 YFSETQ. The CDR3, as DNA: TGCGCCAGCAGCCCCGCCCAGGGTTACAATGAGCAGTTCTTC. Amino acid sequence: CASSPAQGYNEQFF.

This chain uses TRBV7-3 with TRBJ2-5, with D possibly TRBD1 on 5 matching bases. V lost 5 bases to trimming and J lost 2 bases, with 9 bases between them. Germline V lookup: CDR1 SGHTA, CDR2 FQGTGA. The CDR3 covers 13 residues. CDR3 DNA sequence: TGTGCCAGCAGCGACAGCCCACAAGAGACCCAGTACTTC. This sequence encodes CASSDSPQETQYF.

The V and J genes are TRBV13 and TRBJ1-5, with 7 bases that match TRBD1. Germline CDR1 PRHDT, CDR2 FYEKMQ (reference sequence). The CDR3 contains 14 residues. V was pared by 5 bases and J by 4 bases, with 5 bases of the junction left unmatched. The CDR3 coding sequence is TGTGCCAGCAGCCAAGGGACAGCGAATCAGCCCCAGCATTTT. This codes for CASSQGTANQPQHF.

Within the sample, this clone is large. The same CDR3 is also encoded by other DNA sequences in this sample. V and J are TRBV5-1 and TRBJ2-5; TRBD2 matches 16 bases. Per the germline V gene, CDR1 is SGHRS and CDR2 is YFSETQ. Unmatched junction bases numbered 4, after V lost 3 bases and J lost 5 bases. The CDR3 contains 16 residues. CDR3 sequence: CASSSGLAGGRETQYF. The CDR3 DNA reads TGCGCCAGCAGCTCGGGACTAGCGGGGGGGCGGGAGACCCAGTACTTC.

In nucleotides, the CDR3 is TGTGCCAGCAGTGTCTTGAAGGGACAGCAGCAGTACTTC. Encoded protein: CASSVLKGQQQYF. The rearrangement links TRBV2 to TRBJ2-7, with 7 bases fitting TRBD1. Trimming removed 4 bases from V and 8 bases from J; junction bases left unmatched: 8. The CDR3 consists of 13 residues. CDR1 is SNHLY and CDR2 is FYNNEI in the germline V gene. Full variable domain (outside the CDR3, taken from reference TRBV2 and TRBJ2-7): EPEVTQTPSHQVTQMGQEVILRCVPISNHLYFYWYRQILGQKVEFLVSFYNNEISEKSEIFDDQFSVERPDGSNFTLKIRSTKLEDSAMYFCASSVLKGQQQYFGPGTRLTVT.

The table lists this clone with a count of one. The J gene is TRBJ1-6, the V gene TRBV18; no firm D call. From germline, CDR1 is KGHSH and CDR2 LQKENI. The CDR3 runs 14 residues. Trimming removed 3 bases at V and 8 bases at J, with 11 bases between. The CDR3 here is CASSPGRGDSPLHF. In DNA form, the CDR3 reads TGTGCCAGCTCACCCGGGCGCGGGGATTCACCCCTCCACTTT.